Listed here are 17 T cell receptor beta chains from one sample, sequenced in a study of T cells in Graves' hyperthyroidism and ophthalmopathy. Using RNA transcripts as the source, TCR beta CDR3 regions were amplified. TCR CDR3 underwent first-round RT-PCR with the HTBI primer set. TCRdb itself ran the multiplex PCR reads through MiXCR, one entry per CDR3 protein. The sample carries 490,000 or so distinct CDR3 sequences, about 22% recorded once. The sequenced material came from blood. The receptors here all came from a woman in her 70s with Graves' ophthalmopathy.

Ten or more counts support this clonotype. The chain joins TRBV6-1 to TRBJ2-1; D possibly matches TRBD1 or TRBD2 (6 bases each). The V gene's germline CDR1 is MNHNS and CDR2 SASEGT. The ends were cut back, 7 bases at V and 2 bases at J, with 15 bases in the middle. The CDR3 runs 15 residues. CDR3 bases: TGTGCCAGCATCCAAATGGGGGGCGCCTACAATGAGCAGTTCTTC. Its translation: CASIQMGGAYNEQFF.

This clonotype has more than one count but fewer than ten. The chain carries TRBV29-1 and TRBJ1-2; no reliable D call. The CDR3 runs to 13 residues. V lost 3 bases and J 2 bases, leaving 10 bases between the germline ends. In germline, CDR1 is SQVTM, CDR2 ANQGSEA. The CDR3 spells CSVDSAGNYGYTF. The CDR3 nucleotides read TGCAGCGTTGATAGTGCGGGGAACTATGGCTACACCTTC.

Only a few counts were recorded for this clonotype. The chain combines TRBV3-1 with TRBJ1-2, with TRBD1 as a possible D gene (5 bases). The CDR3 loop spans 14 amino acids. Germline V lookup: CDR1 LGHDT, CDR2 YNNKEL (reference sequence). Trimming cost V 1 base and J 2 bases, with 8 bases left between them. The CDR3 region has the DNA TGTGCCAGCAGCCAAGGGGGGGGGAACTATGGCTACACCTTC. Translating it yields CASSQGGGNYGYTF.

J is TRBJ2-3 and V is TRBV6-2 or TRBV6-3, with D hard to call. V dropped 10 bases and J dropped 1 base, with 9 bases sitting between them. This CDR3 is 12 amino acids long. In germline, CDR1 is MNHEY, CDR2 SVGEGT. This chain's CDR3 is CATRRGTDTQYF. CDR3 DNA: TGTGCCACTCGAAGGGGCACAGATACGCAGTATTTT.

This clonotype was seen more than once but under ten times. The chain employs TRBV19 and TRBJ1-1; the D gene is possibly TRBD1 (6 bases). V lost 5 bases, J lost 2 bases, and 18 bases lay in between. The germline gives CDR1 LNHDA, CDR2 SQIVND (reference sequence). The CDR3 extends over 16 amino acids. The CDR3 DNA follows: TGTGCCAGTAGTCCCCGTAAGGGGGTCGTCAACACTGAAGCTTTCTTT. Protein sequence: CASSPRKGVVNTEAFF.

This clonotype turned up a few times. CDR3 protein: CASSLRDYYNEQFF. The CDR3 DNA sequence: TGCGCCAGCAGCTTGCGGGACTACTACAATGAGCAGTTCTTC. V is TRBV5-1 and J is TRBJ2-1; 7 bases line up with TRBD2. This CDR3 contains 14 residues. The germline CDR1 and CDR2 sequences are SGHRS and YFSETQ. V shed 1 base, J shed 3 bases, and the junction held 1 base outside the gene matches.

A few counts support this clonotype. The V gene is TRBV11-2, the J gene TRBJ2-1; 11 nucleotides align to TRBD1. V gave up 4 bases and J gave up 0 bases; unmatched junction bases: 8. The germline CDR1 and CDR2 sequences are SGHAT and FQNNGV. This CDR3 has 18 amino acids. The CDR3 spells CASSSGTGGPYSYNEQFF. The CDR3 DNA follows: TGTGCCAGCAGCTCCGGGACAGGGGGACCGTACTCCTACAATGAGCAGTTCTTC.

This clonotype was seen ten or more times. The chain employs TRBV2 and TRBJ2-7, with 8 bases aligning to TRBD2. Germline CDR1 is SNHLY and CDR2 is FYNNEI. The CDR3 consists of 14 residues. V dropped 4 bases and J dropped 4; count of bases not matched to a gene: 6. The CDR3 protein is CASSGGLDIYEQYF. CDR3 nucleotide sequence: TGTGCCAGCAGTGGGGGACTAGATATTTACGAGCAGTACTTC. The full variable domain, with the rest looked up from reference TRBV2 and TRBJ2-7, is EPEVTQTPSHQVTQMGQEVILRCVPISNHLYFYWYRQILGQKVEFLVSFYNNEISEKSEIFDDQFSVERPDGSNFTLKIRSTKLEDSAMYFCASSGGLDIYEQYFGPGTRLTVT.

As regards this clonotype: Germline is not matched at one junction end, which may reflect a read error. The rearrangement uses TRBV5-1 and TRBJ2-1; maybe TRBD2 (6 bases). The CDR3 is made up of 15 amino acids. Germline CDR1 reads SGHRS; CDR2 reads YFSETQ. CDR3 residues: CASSLDPTSHNEQIF. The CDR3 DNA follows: TGCGCCAGCAGCTTGGATCCCACTAGCCACAATGAGCAGATCTTC.

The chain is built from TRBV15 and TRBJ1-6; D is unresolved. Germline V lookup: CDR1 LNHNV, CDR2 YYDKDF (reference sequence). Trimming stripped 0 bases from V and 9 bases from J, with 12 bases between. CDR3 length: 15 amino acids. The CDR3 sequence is CATSRDRALGSPLHF. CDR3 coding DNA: TGTGCCACCAGCAGAGATAGGGCACTGGGTTCACCCCTCCACTTT.

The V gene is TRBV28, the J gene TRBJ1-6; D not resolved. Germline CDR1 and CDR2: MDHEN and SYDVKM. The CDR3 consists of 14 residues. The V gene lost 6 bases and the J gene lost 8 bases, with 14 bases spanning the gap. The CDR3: CASSPALGHSPLHF. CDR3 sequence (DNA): TGTGCCAGCAGCCCAGCCCTAGGGCATTCACCCCTCCACTTT.

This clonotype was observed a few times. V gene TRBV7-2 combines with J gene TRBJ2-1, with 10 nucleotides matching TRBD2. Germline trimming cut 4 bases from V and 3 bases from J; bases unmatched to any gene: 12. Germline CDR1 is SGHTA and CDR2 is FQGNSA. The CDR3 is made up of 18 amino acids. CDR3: CASSSTGLADRYYNEQFF. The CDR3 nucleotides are TGTGCCAGCAGCTCGACTGGACTAGCGGATAGATACTACAATGAGCAGTTCTTC.

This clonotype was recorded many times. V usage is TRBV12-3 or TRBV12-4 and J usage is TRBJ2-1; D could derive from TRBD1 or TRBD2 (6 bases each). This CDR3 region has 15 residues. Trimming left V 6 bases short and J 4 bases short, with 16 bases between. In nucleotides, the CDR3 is TGTGCCAGCAGCCTTCCCGGAGGGGGATACAATGAGCAGTTCTTC. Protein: CASSLPGGGYNEQFF.

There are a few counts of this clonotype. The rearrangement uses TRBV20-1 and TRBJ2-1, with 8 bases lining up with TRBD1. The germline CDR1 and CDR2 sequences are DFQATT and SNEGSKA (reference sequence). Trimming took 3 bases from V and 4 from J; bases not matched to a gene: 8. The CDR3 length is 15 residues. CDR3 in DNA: TGCAGTGCTAGCCTGGGACAGGTGAAATACAATGAGCAGTTCTTC. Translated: CSASLGQVKYNEQFF.

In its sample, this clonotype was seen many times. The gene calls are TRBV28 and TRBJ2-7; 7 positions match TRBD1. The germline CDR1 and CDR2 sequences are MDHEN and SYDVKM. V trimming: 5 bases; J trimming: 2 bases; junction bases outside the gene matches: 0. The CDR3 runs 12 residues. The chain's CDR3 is CASSQGAYEQYF. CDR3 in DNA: TGTGCCAGCAGTCAGGGGGCCTACGAGCAGTACTTC.

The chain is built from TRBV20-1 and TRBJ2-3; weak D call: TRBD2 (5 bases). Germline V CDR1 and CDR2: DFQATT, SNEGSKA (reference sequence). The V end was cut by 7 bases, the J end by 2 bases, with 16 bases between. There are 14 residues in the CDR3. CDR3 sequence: CSGIHAGITDTQYF. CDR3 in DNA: TGCAGTGGCATCCATGCGGGTATCACAGATACGCAGTATTTT.

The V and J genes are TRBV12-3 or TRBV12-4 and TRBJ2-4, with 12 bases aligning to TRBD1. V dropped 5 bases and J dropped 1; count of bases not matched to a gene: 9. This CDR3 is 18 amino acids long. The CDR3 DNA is TGTGCCAGCAGTCTAGGGGACAGGGGGCTCTATGCCAAAAACATTCAGTACTTC. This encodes CASSLGDRGLYAKNIQYF.